What follows are 26 T cell receptor beta chains derived from one specimen sequenced in a study of read filtering for tumor transcriptome and immune sequencing. The library was built from about 400 ng RNA with molecular barcoded adaptors for alpha/delta and beta/gamma chains. TCRdb re-called the reads through MiXCR, storing one row per CDR3 protein. This table holds over 15,000 distinct CDR3 sequences, 22% found once. Sequencing was performed on a population of CD138-negative cells sorted from bone marrow. These receptors came from a donor aged 40 or older with multiple myeloma.

V and J are TRBV11-2 and TRBJ2-3; 8 nucleotides line up with TRBD1. From germline, CDR1 is SGHAT and CDR2 FQNNGV. The CDR3 has 19 amino acids. V lost 1 base to trimming and J lost 1 base; unmatched junction nucleotides: 13. CDR3 region: CASSLVMTAPGGGTDTQYF. The CDR3 nucleotides are TGTGCCAGCAGCTTAGTAATGACGGCCCCAGGGGGCGGCACAGATACGCAGTATTTT.

This clonotype was seen at least ten times. The J gene is TRBJ1-1, the V gene TRBV7-9, with D perhaps TRBD1 (6 bases). V dropped 1 base and J dropped 11 bases, with 11 bases sitting between them. In germline, CDR1 is SEHNR, CDR2 FQNEAQ (reference sequence). This CDR3 comprises 12 residues. The CDR3 DNA follows: TGTGCCAGCAGCTTAGGTCGGGGGGGCGCTTTCTTT. Amino acids: CASSLGRGGAFF.

This clonotype was counted many times. The chain joins TRBV29-1 to TRBJ2-3, with unresolved D. V was clipped by 3 bases and J by 5 bases, with 9 bases between them. This CDR3 is 12 amino acids long. Germline V gene lookup returns CDR1 SQVTM and CDR2 ANQGSEA. The CDR3 coding sequence is TGCAGCGTTGAGGGTACCAGAGATACGCAGTATTTT. This translates into CSVEGTRDTQYF.

Comment on this clonotype: Given a much more abundant clone one base away, this may be a read error. The missing conserved phenylalanine or tryptophan at the end of this CDR3 makes a read error likely. The J gene is TRBJ2-3, the V gene TRBV6-2 or TRBV6-3; 7 nucleotides agree with TRBD2. Looked up from germline, CDR1 is MNHEY and CDR2 is SVGEGT. With 6 bases clipped from V and 2 bases from J, the junction kept 5 bases outside the gene matches. CDR3 size: 14 residues. The CDR3 DNA reads TGTGCCAGCAGACTAGCGTTGCTCACAGATACGCAGTATCTT. The encoded protein is CASRLALLTDTQYL.

V is TRBV6-2 or TRBV6-3 and J is TRBJ2-1, with 9 bases lining up with TRBD1. The CDR3 has 15 residues. Trimming took 4 bases from V and 7 from J; bases not matched to a gene: 8. CDR1 and CDR2 from the germline V gene are MNHEY and SVGEGT. The CDR3 region has the DNA TGTGCCAGCAGTTCTACCCGGGACAGGGCTAATGAGCAGTTCTTC. This gives the protein CASSSTRDRANEQFF.

In this sample, this clonotype turned up a few times. The chain links TRBV5-1 to TRBJ2-1; D unresolved. V lost 7 bases and J 2 bases, leaving 10 bases between the germline ends. Germline assignment: CDR1 SGHRS and CDR2 YFSETQ. The CDR3 is 13 residues long. The chain's CDR3 is CASGEDPYNEQFF. DNA for the CDR3: TGCGCCAGCGGTGAGGATCCCTACAATGAGCAGTTCTTC.

This clonotype has only one observation. This may be a read error: a much more frequent sequence differs by one nucleotide. The chain uses TRBV14 and TRBJ2-5; D is ambiguous. CDR3 length: 13 amino acids. The germline V gene encodes CDR1 SGHDN and CDR2 FVKESK. Here the CDR3 DNA reads TGTGCCAGCAGCCTAATAATCCAAGAGGCCCAGTACTTC. Translated, it gives CASSLIIQEAQYF.

This clonotype has ten or more counts. The chain combines TRBV5-1 with TRBJ2-7, with 13 bases aligning to TRBD2. Germline-derived CDR1 and CDR2 are SGHRS and YFSETQ. The trim removed 3 bases at V and 7 bases at J, leaving 10 bases unmatched. The CDR3 spans 16 residues. The CDR3 sequence: CASSSGLAGALGEQYF. The CDR3 DNA follows: TGCGCCAGCAGCTCAGGACTAGCGGGAGCTCTAGGGGAGCAGTACTTC.

This clonotype was detected ten times or more. The chain joins TRBV5-1 to TRBJ1-1, with D maybe TRBD1 (6 bases). V was clipped by 3 bases and J by 6 bases, with 12 bases between them. This CDR3 is 13 amino acids long. Germline V lookup: CDR1 SGHRS, CDR2 YFSETQ. The CDR3 reads CASSSPGTSEAFF. Here the CDR3 DNA reads TGCGCCAGCAGCTCCCCCGGGACATCTGAAGCTTTCTTT.

The V gene is TRBV5-4, the J gene TRBJ2-2; the match to TRBD2 covers 15 bases. The V gene's germline CDR1 is SGHNT and CDR2 YYREEE (reference sequence). The CDR3 length is 18 residues. The V gene end was trimmed by 5 bases and the J gene end by 3 bases; junction bases not matched to a gene: 8. For the CDR3, the DNA is TGTGCCAGCAGTCTCGGACTAGCGGGAGGGCCCGACACCGGGGAGCTGTTTTTT. As protein: CASSLGLAGGPDTGELFF.

This clonotype is termed medium-sized (0.01 to 0.1%). The V call is TRBV10-1, the J call TRBJ2-1, with TRBD1 identical over 7 bases. The CDR3 covers 15 residues. Germline CDR1 reads WNHNN; CDR2 reads SYGVQD (reference sequence). The ends lost 7 bases at V and 7 bases at J; junction bases unmatched: 13. Here the CDR3 reads CASKKGPGTANEQFF. The CDR3, as DNA: TGCGCCAGCAAAAAAGGCCCAGGGACAGCAAATGAGCAGTTCTTC.

This clonotype was detected many times. This chain links TRBV11-2 with TRBJ1-1; TRBD1 matches at 10 bases. The CDR3 sequence is 19 residues long. Germline CDR1 is SGHAT and CDR2 is FQNNGV. Losses at the gene ends were 4 bases for V and 3 bases for J; bases not matched to a gene: 17. The CDR3 sequence: CASSSPTDRGRGLDTEAFF. The CDR3 nucleotides are TGTGCCAGCAGCTCCCCGACTGACAGGGGGCGCGGGTTGGACACTGAAGCTTTCTTT. Supplemented by reference TRBV11-2 and TRBJ1-1, the full variable domain reads EAGVAQSPRYKIIEKRQSVAFWCNPISGHATLYWYQQILGQGPKLLIQFQNNGVVDDSQLPKDRFSAERLKGVDSTLKIQPAKLEDSAVYLCASSSPTDRGRGLDTEAFFGQGTRLTVV.

Many counts were recorded for this clonotype. The chain carries TRBV6-5 and TRBJ2-3; TRBD1 matches 9 bases. Trimming cost V 6 bases and J 1 base; bases outside gene matches: 2. Germline lookup yields CDR1 MNHEY and CDR2 SVGAGI. The CDR3 is 14 amino acids. The CDR3 sequence is CASRRTGGTDTQYF. The CDR3 DNA reads TGTGCCAGCAGGCGGACAGGGGGCACAGATACGCAGTATTTT.

Points on this clonotype: This could be a read error, since a much larger clone is one nucleotide away. The chain couples TRBV2 to TRBJ2-5, with D unclear. The V end was cut by 4 bases, the J end by 5 bases, with 14 bases between. Germline V gene sequence: CDR1 SNHLY, CDR2 FYNNEI. The CDR3 loop spans 14 amino acids. Here the CDR3 reads CASSGSKRWETQYF. In DNA form, the CDR3 reads TGTGCCAGCAGTGGAAGCAAGAGATGGGAGACCCAGTACTTC.

This clonotype was recorded at least ten times. The chain recombines TRBV7-2 with TRBJ2-1; D might be TRBD1 or TRBD2, each matching 6 bases. Trimming left V 1 base short and J 9 bases short, with 19 bases between. The V gene's germline CDR1 is SGHTA and CDR2 FQGNSA. This CDR3 has 16 amino acids. CDR3 sequence: CASSLDVGVKGGEQFF. The DNA of the CDR3 is TGTGCCAGCAGCTTAGATGTCGGGGTGAAGGGGGGTGAGCAGTTCTTC. The whole variable domain, remainder taken from reference TRBV7-2 and TRBJ2-1, is GAGVSQSPSNKVTEKGKDVELRCDPISGHTALYWYRQSLGQGLEFLIYFQGNSAPDKSGLPSDRFSAERTGGSVSTLTIQRTQQEDSAVYLCASSLDVGVKGGEQFFGPGTRLTVL.

This clonotype was seen at least ten times. The chain is built from TRBV6-2 or TRBV6-3 and TRBJ2-1, with TRBD2 as a possible D gene (5 bases). This CDR3 has 12 residues. Germline V CDR1 and CDR2: MNHEY, SVGEGT. With 6 bases removed from V and 10 bases from J, the gap between germline ends came to 13 bases. The CDR3 region is CASSPDSYEQFF. The CDR3 nucleotides are TGTGCCAGCAGCCCGGACTCATACGAGCAGTTCTTC.

V usage is TRBV28 and J usage is TRBJ1-1; TRBD1 is a possible D gene (5 bases). The CDR3 is 16 amino acids. V lost 6 bases, J lost 4 bases, and 21 bases lay in between. Germline loops: CDR1 MDHEN, CDR2 SYDVKM. CDR3 region: CASSSSWGSGSTEAFF. CDR3 bases: TGTGCCAGCAGCTCCAGCTGGGGGTCCGGTAGCACTGAAGCTTTCTTT. The full variable domain, in which reference TRBV28 and TRBJ1-1 provide the parts outside the CDR3, is DVKVTQSSRYLVKRTGEKVFLECVQDMDHENMFWYRQDPGLGLRLIYFSYDVKMKEKGDIPEGYSVSREKKERFSLILESASTNQTSMYLCASSSSWGSGSTEAFFGQGTRLTVV.

By sample share, this clonotype is medium-sized. V usage is TRBV20-1 and J usage is TRBJ1-6; weak D call: TRBD1 (6 bases). V lost 4 bases, J lost 5 bases, and 12 bases lay in between. Looked up from germline, CDR1 is DFQATT and CDR2 is SNEGSKA (reference sequence). The CDR3 runs to 14 residues. The CDR3 DNA follows: TGCAGTGCTAAGCAGGGGCCCAATAATTCACCCCTCCACTTT. Its translation: CSAKQGPNNSPLHF.

In this sample, this clonotype turned up many times. V usage is TRBV28 and J usage is TRBJ1-5; D is unclear. Trimming removed 4 bases from V and 2 bases from J, with 18 bases in between. From germline, CDR1 is MDHEN and CDR2 SYDVKM. The CDR3 spans 17 residues. CDR3 residues: CASSSPDLRAGNQPQHF. The CDR3 nucleotides are TGTGCCAGCAGTTCCCCCGACTTAAGGGCAGGCAATCAGCCCCAGCATTTT.

V gene TRBV4-1 combines with J gene TRBJ2-7; TRBD1 aligns across 9 bases. The J segment lost 3 bases and the V segment lost 6 bases, leaving 9 bases of the junction unmatched. This CDR3 comprises 15 residues. CDR1 is MGHRA, CDR2 YSYEKL, per germline. The DNA for the CDR3 is TGCGCCAGCAGTGATCCGGGACAGGGATTCTACGAGCAGTACTTC. Its protein is CASSDPGQGFYEQYF.

With respect to this clonotype: One base separates it from a far larger clone, so it is likely a read error. This chain connects TRBV4-1 to TRBJ1-1, with unresolved D. Germline V gene sequence: CDR1 MGHRA, CDR2 YSYEKL. This CDR3 region has 14 residues. V was cut by 4 bases and J by 3 bases, with 12 bases left in between. CDR3 sequence reads: CASSRAPKYTEAFF. The CDR3 DNA reads as TGCGCCAGCAGCCGAGCCCCTAAATACACTGAAGCTTTCTTT.

This chain connects TRBV5-5 to TRBJ2-7; 10 nucleotides match TRBD2. The J segment lost 3 bases and the V segment lost 4 bases, leaving 13 bases of the junction unmatched. The CDR3 sequence is 17 residues long. Germline CDR1 SGHKS, CDR2 YYEKEE (reference sequence). The CDR3 DNA reads as TGTGCCAGCAGCCCCATAGACACCGGGACTAGCGTCTACGAGCAGTACTTC. Its protein is CASSPIDTGTSVYEQYF.

Concerning this clonotype: This sequence is one base from a far larger clone and is likely a read error. No conserved phenylalanine or tryptophan ends this CDR3, so it is likely a read error. The chain recombines TRBV5-8 with TRBJ2-1, with D perhaps TRBD1 (6 bases). Germline V lookup: CDR1 SGHTS, CDR2 YDEGEE. The CDR3 is made up of 14 amino acids. V gave up 2 bases and J gave up 8 bases, with 14 bases separating them. As DNA, the CDR3 is TGTGCCAGCAGCTTTTCCAGGGGTGGAGATGAGCAGTTCCTC. This translates into CASSFSRGGDEQFL.

This clonotype was seen a handful of times. The likely explanation is a read error, given a far larger clone one base away. The J gene is TRBJ1-4, the V gene TRBV11-1; D is possibly TRBD1 (5 bases). The germline gives CDR1 SGHAT, CDR2 FQDESV (reference sequence). The CDR3 is made up of 14 amino acids. The CDR3 here is CASSFDSLNERLFF. As DNA, the CDR3 is TGTGCCAGCAGCTTCGACAGCCTAAATGAAAGACTGTTTTTT.

This clonotype appeared a few times. The rearrangement uses TRBV5-6 and TRBJ2-3; the D gene is possibly TRBD2 (5 bases). Germline loops: CDR1 SGHDT, CDR2 YYEEEE. This CDR3 contains 15 residues. V shed 4 bases and J shed 0 bases, with 12 bases lying between them. This CDR3 is CASSVRRTSTDTQYF. In DNA, the CDR3 is TGTGCCAGCAGCGTCCGTCGGACTAGCACAGATACGCAGTATTTT.

This clonotype was observed at least ten times. The rearrangement uses TRBV6-1 and TRBJ2-1, with 7 bases matching TRBD1. The CDR3 is made up of 16 amino acids. Germline assignment: CDR1 MNHNS and CDR2 SASEGT. V shed 7 bases and J 2 bases; nucleotides not matched to a gene: 11. CDR3 in DNA: TGTGCCAGCAATCAACGCAGGGGGACAGCCTACAATGAGCAGTTCTTC. Translated: CASNQRRGTAYNEQFF.